The next 5 T cell receptor beta chains were all read from a single sample in a study of blood T cell repertoires in COVID-19. The protocol was immunoSEQ multiplex PCR, while the TCRdb copy is restricted to in-frame clones and leaves out a portion. The sample carries roughly 220,000 clones, roughly 89% recorded once. The sequenced material came from PBMCs or T cells enriched from blood (not recorded which). These receptors came from a woman aged 40-49 years with acute COVID-19.

The genes are TRBV7-6 and TRBJ1-4; D remains unclear. Germline values: CDR1 SGHVS, CDR2 FNYEAQ. The V end was cut by 1 base, the J end by 8 bases, with 5 bases between. The CDR3 consists of 12 residues. DNA of the CDR3: TGTGCCAGCAGCTTAGGAGGCGAAAAACTGTTTTTT. It codes for CASSLGGEKLFF.

J is TRBJ1-3 and V is TRBV4-2; TRBD1 matches 7 bases. This CDR3 is 14 amino acids long. The V segment lost 3 bases and the J segment 4 bases; nucleotides outside the gene matches: 3. Per the germline V gene, CDR1 is LGHNA and CDR2 is YNFKEQ. The CDR3 nucleotides are TGTGCCAGCAGCCAGGGGACAGCCGGAAACACCATATATTTT. This codes for CASSQGTAGNTIYF.

This chain uses TRBV7-2 with TRBJ2-3, with a weak D call TRBD2 (5 bases). Germline V gives CDR1 SGHTA, CDR2 FQGNSA. V lost 3 bases to trimming and J lost 6 bases, with 10 bases between them. The CDR3 loop spans 13 amino acids. The CDR3 DNA reads as TGTGCCAGCAGCTTCCGCCGAGGGGATACGCAGTATTTT. This translates into CASSFRRGDTQYF.

The gene calls are TRBV5-4 and TRBJ1-2; TRBD1 matches at 8 bases. The CDR3 spans 14 residues. V lost 0 bases and J lost 4; bases outside the gene matches: 2. Looked up from germline, CDR1 is SGHNT and CDR2 is YYREEE (reference sequence). The CDR3 region has the DNA TGTGCCAGCAGCTTGGCCAGGGGGCTCTATGGCTACACCTTC. Translation gives CASSLARGLYGYTF.

CDR3: CASSSGQGASKNYGYTF. As DNA, the CDR3 is TGCGCCAGCAGTTCGGGACAGGGGGCTTCCAAGAACTATGGCTACACCTTC. The chain uses TRBV4-3 and TRBJ1-2; 12 bases match TRBD1. The germline V gene encodes CDR1 LGHNA and CDR2 YSLEER. The CDR3 is 17 amino acids. Unmatched junction bases numbered 10, after V lost 6 bases and J lost 2 bases.